This T cell receptor (beta chain) stems from a study of cytomegalovirus exposure and HLA in healthy donors. Germline V CDR1 and CDR2: MNHEY, SVGAGI. This CDR3 is 13 amino acids long. V was clipped by 4 bases and J by 6 bases, with 10 bases between them. The PCR made use of 60 Vbeta and 13 Jbeta primers. Using immunoSEQ multiplex PCR, the repertoire was profiled, and TCRdb retains in-frame clones only, with some absent. Here the sample spans some 190,000 clones, approximately 84% being singletons. Sequencing used PBMCs. The TCR sequence derives from a girl aged 10 to 17 in good health and CMV-seropositive. This chain links TRBV6-5 with TRBJ2-1; D might be TRBD2 (6 bases). In nucleotides, the CDR3 is TGTGCCAGCAGTTCGGGACTTCTCAATGAGCAGTTCTTC. It yields the protein CASSSGLLNEQFF.